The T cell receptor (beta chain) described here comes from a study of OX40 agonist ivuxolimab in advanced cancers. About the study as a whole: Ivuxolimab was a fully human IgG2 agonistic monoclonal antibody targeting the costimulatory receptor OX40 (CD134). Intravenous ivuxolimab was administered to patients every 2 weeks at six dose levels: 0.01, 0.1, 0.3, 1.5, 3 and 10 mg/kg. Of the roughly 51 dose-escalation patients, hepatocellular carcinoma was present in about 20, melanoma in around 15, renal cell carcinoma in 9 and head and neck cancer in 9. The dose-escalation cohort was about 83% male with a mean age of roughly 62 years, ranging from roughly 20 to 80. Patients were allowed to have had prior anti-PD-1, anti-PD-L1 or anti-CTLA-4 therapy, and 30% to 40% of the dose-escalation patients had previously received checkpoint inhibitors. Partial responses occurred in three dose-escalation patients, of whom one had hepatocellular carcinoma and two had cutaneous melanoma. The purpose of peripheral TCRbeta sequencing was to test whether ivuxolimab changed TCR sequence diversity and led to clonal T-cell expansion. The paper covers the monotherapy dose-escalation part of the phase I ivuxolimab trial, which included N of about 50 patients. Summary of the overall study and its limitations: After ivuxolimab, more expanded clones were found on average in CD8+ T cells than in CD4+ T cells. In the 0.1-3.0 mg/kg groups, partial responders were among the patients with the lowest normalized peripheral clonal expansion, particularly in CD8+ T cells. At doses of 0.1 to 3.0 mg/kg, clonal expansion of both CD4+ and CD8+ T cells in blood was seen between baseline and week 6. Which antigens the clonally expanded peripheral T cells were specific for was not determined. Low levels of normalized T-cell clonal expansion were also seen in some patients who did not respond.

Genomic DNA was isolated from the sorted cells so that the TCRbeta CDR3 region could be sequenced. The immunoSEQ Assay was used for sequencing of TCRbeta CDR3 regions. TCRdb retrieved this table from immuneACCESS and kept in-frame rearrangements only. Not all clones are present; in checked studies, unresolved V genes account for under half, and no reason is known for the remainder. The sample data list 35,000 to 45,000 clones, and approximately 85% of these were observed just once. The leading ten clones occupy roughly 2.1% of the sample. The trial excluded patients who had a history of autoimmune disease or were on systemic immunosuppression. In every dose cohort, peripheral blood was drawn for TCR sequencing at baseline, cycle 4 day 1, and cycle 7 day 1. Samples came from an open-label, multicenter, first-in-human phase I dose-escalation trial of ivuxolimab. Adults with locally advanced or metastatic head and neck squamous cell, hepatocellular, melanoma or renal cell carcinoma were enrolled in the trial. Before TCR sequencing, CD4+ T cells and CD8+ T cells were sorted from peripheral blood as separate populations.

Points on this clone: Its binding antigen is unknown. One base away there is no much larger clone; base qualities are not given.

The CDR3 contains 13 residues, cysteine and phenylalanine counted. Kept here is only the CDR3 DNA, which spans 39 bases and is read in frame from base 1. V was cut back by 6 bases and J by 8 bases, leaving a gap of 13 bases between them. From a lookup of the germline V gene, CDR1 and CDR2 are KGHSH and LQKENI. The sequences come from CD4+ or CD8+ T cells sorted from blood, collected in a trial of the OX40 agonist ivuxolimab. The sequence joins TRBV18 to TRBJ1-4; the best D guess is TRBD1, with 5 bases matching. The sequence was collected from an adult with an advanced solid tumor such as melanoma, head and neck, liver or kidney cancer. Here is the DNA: TGTGCCAGCTCCCGGGACGGCGGGGAAAAACTGTTTTTT. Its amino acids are CASSRDGGEKLFF.